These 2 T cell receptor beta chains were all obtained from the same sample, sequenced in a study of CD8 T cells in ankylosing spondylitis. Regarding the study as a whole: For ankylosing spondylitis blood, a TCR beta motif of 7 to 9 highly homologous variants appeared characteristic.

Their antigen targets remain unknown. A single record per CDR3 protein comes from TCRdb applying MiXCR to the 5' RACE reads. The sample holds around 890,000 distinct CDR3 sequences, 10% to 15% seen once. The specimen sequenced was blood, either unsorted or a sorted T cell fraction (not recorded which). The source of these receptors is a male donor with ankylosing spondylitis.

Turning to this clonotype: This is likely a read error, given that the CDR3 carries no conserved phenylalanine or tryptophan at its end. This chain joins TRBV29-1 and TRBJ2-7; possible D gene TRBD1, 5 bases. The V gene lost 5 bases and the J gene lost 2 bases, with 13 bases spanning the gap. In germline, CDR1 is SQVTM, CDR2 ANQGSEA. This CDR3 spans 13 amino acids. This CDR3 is CSVQGRSPYEQYL. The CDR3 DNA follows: TGCAGCGTTCAGGGCAGGAGCCCCTACGAGCAGTACCTC.

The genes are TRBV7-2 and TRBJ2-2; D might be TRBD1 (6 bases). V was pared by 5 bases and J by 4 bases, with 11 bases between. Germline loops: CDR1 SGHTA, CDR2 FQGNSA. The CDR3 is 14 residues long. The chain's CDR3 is CASSLDRPTGELFF. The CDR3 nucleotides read TGTGCCAGCAGCCTAGACAGGCCCACCGGGGAGCTGTTTTTT.